Sequencing of this T cell receptor beta chain was carried out in a study of response to subunit inactivated influenza vaccine. Germline V CDR1 and CDR2: SGHRS, YFSETQ. The CDR3 spans 18 residues. V trimming: 2 bases; J trimming: 1 base; junction bases outside the gene matches: 13. MiXCR, applied by TCRdb to the RT-PCR reads, yields one record per CDR3 protein. Among about 540,000 distinct CDR3 sequences listed, 20% to 25% were seen once. These data also featured in a second study, about T cells expressing NK-cell markers. Per that paper: With UMIs, 5'RACE template switching was used to make TCR beta cDNA. The study drew TCR beta repertoires from sorted CD3+CD56+NKG2C+, CD3+CD56+NKG2C- and CD3+CD56-NKG2C+ T cells. Of eight sequenced donors, seven were HCMV-seropositive and one HCMV-seronegative. The CD3+CD56-NKG2C+ fraction was also led by these clonotypes in a few donors.

The V gene is TRBV5-1, the J gene TRBJ1-2, with 8 positions matching TRBD1. Sample: CD4+ T cells sorted from PBMCs, taken about 12 days after vaccination. The sequence came from a man aged 45-60 years who received an inactivated influenza vaccine. The CDR3 is CASSFPSMGTGVNYGYTF. In DNA form, the CDR3 reads TGCGCCAGCAGCTTCCCCAGCATGGGGACAGGTGTTAACTATGGCTACACCTTC.